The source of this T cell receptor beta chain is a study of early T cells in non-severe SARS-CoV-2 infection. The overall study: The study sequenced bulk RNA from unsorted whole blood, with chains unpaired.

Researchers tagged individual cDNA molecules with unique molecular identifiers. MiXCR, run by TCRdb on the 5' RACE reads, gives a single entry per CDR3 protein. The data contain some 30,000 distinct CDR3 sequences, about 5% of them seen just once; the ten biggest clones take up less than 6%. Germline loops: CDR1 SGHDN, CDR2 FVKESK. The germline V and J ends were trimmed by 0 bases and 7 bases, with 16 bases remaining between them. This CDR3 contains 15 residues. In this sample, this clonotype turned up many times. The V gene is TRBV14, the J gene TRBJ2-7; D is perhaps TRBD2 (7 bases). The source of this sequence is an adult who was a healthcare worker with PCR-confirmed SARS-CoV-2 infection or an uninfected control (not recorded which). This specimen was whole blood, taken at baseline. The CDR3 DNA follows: TGTGCCAGCAGCCAAGATGCGGGGGCACTAAGGGAGCAGTACTTC. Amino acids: CASSQDAGALREQYF.